This entry lists 19 T cell receptor beta chains sequenced from one sample in a study of shared clonotypes between healthy human individuals. Clones were sequenced by immunoSEQ multiplex PCR, and TCRdb holds only the in-frame ones, with some missing. This sample yields 500,000 to 700,000 clones, of which approximately 95% are seen a single time; over 0.09% belongs to the top ten. Naive CD8 cells lacked CD45RO, underwent positive selection for CCR7 and left out terminally differentiated effector memory CD45RA+ cells. What was sequenced was naive CD8+ T cells sorted from blood. The receptors stem from a woman aged 25 to 45 in good health.

This clone was detected once. The chain combines TRBV28 with TRBJ2-2, with 8 bases identical to TRBD2. With 3 bases clipped from V and 3 bases from J, the junction kept 3 bases outside the gene matches. The CDR3 consists of 15 residues. CDR1 is MDHEN, CDR2 SYDVKM, per germline. In nucleotides, the CDR3 is TGTGCCAGCAGTTTGACTAGCGTTTACACCGGGGAGCTGTTTTTT. Translated, it gives CASSLTSVYTGELFF. Combining the CDR3 with reference TRBV28 and TRBJ2-2 gives the whole variable domain DVKVTQSSRYLVKRTGEKVFLECVQDMDHENMFWYRQDPGLGLRLIYFSYDVKMKEKGDIPEGYSVSREKKERFSLILESASTNQTSMYLCASSLTSVYTGELFFGEGSRLTVL.

The rearrangement links TRBV7-6 to TRBJ2-7; the match to TRBD1 covers 8 bases. V shed 4 bases, J shed 6 bases, and the junction held 5 bases outside the gene matches. Germline V gene data show CDR1 as SGHVS and CDR2 as FNYEAQ. The CDR3 consists of 13 residues. In nucleotides, the CDR3 is TGTGCCAGCAGCTCCGGACAGGGCGGCGAGCAGTACTTC. This encodes CASSSGQGGEQYF.

V usage is TRBV7-9 and J usage is TRBJ2-7; maybe TRBD1 (5 bases). The CDR3 is 13 amino acids. Germline V lookup: CDR1 SEHNR, CDR2 FQNEAQ (reference sequence). Trimming removed 6 bases at V and 2 bases at J, with 11 bases between. The CDR3 sequence is CASRQDSTYEQYF. The CDR3, as DNA: TGTGCCAGCAGGCAAGACAGTACCTACGAGCAGTACTTC.

The chain has TRBV11-2 and TRBJ1-2, with TRBD1 identical over 9 bases. This CDR3 region has 16 residues. The germline V gene encodes CDR1 SGHAT and CDR2 FQNNGV. V lost 0 bases to trimming and J lost 7 bases; unmatched junction nucleotides: 9. CDR3 nucleotides: TGTGCCAGCAGCTTAGATTTGACAGGGGGATCTATTGGCTACACCTTC. Translated: CASSLDLTGGSIGYTF.

The V call is TRBV28, the J call TRBJ1-5; D unclear. CDR3 size: 13 residues. Per the germline V gene, CDR1 is MDHEN and CDR2 is SYDVKM. V lost 3 bases and J lost 7, with 10 bases in between. CDR3 amino acids: CASSFGGFQPQHF. For the CDR3, the DNA is TGTGCCAGCAGTTTCGGAGGGTTCCAGCCCCAGCATTTT.

This chain uses TRBV5-6 with TRBJ1-3; possible D gene TRBD1, 5 bases. Trimming took 4 bases from V and 0 from J, leaving 17 bases between them. The CDR3 runs to 17 residues. CDR1 is SGHDT and CDR2 is YYEEEE in the germline V gene. The CDR3, as DNA: TGTGCCAGCAGCCTGGGTAAGAGGGGCTTCTCTGGAAACACCATATATTTT. It yields the protein CASSLGKRGFSGNTIYF.

This clone was seen a single time. This chain links TRBV5-4 with TRBJ2-7; tentative D call: TRBD1 (6 bases). Germline V lookup: CDR1 SGHNT, CDR2 YYREEE (reference sequence). CDR3 length: 15 residues. V was shortened by 3 bases and J by 2 bases, with 15 bases between the two germline ends. For the CDR3, the DNA is TGTGCCAGCAGCTGGGGTGACAGGCCAACCTACGAGCAGTACTTC. It translates to CASSWGDRPTYEQYF.

The V and J genes are TRBV7-9 and TRBJ2-7; 9 bases align to TRBD1. V was clipped by 5 bases and J by 6 bases; unmatched bases: 8. There are 14 residues in the CDR3. Germline lookup yields CDR1 SEHNR and CDR2 FQNEAQ (reference sequence). The CDR3, as DNA: TGTGCCAGCAGCCCAGTAGGGACAGGGACCGAGCAGTACTTC. Its protein is CASSPVGTGTEQYF.

J is TRBJ2-2 and V is TRBV6-5; TRBD2 is a possible D gene (5 bases). CDR1 is MNHEY, CDR2 SVGAGI, per germline. The V end was cut by 0 bases, the J end by 0 bases, with 8 bases between. The CDR3 is 16 amino acids. CDR3 coding DNA: TGTGCCAGCAGTTACTCGACGGGAACGAACACCGGGGAGCTGTTTTTT. This translates into CASSYSTGTNTGELFF.

This chain links TRBV29-1 with TRBJ1-2; the D gene is possibly TRBD1 (5 bases). The CDR3 covers 12 residues. CDR1 is SQVTM and CDR2 is ANQGSEA in the germline V gene. The ends were cut back, 8 bases at V and 3 bases at J, with 13 bases in the middle. The CDR3 region is CSIQGEHYGYTF. The CDR3 region has the DNA TGCAGCATTCAGGGTGAACACTATGGCTACACCTTC.

CDR3 sequence: CASSPYQGSGELFF. DNA for the CDR3: TGTGCCAGCAGCCCATACCAGGGGAGCGGGGAGCTGTTTTTT. The chain employs TRBV7-6 and TRBJ2-2; possibly TRBD1 for D (6 bases). Germline CDR1 is SGHVS and CDR2 is FNYEAQ. CDR3 size: 14 residues. With 5 bases removed from V and 7 bases from J, the gap between germline ends came to 14 bases.

The chain couples TRBV5-1 to TRBJ2-5, with D maybe TRBD2 (6 bases). The CDR3 is 15 amino acids. Germline-derived CDR1 and CDR2 are SGHRS and YFSETQ. V was pared by 0 bases and J by 3 bases, with 12 bases between. The DNA of the CDR3 is TGCGCCAGCAGCTTGGGGGGTAGCGGAAAAGAGACCCAGTACTTC. It codes for CASSLGGSGKETQYF.

Details on this clone: This CDR3 is also generated by other DNA sequences in the sample. The chain uses TRBV7-9 and TRBJ1-1; no firm D call. Trimming removed 1 base from V and 8 bases from J, with 8 bases in between. Germline CDR1 is SEHNR and CDR2 is FQNEAQ (reference sequence). The CDR3 runs to 12 residues. This CDR3 reads CASSLGGIEAFF. Written as DNA, the CDR3 is TGTGCCAGCAGCTTAGGAGGAATCGAAGCTTTCTTT.

This clone appeared a single time. The genes are TRBV6-6 and TRBJ2-1; TRBD2 might be the D (6 bases). The CDR3 runs to 15 residues. Germline V lookup: CDR1 MNHNY, CDR2 SVGAGI (reference sequence). The V end was cut by 6 bases, the J end by 7 bases, with 19 bases between. CDR3 region: CASRPGTLDLNEQFF. CDR3 nucleotides: TGTGCCAGCAGACCCGGGACTCTGGATCTGAATGAGCAGTTCTTC.

This clone was counted once. CDR3 coding DNA: TGTGCCAGCAGCTTGACCGAAGCCTACGAGCAGTACTTC. Its protein is CASSLTEAYEQYF. V and J are TRBV7-9 and TRBJ2-7; D gene ambiguous. The CDR3 has 13 amino acids. Per the germline V gene, CDR1 is SEHNR and CDR2 is FQNEAQ (reference sequence). The ends were cut back, 3 bases at V and 2 bases at J, with 8 bases in the middle.

The rearrangement joins TRBV4-1 to TRBJ2-1; TRBD2 might be the D (5 bases). Trimming removed 4 bases from V and 6 bases from J, with 19 bases in between. This CDR3 comprises 16 residues. CDR1 MGHRA and CDR2 YSYEKL come from the germline V gene. CDR3 sequence reads: CASSLSSGGRGNEQFF. The CDR3 coding sequence is TGCGCCAGCAGCCTTTCCAGCGGTGGCCGGGGCAATGAGCAGTTCTTC.

This clone has more than one count but fewer than ten. J is TRBJ1-2 and V is TRBV7-2; D is undetermined. Trimming removed 3 bases at V and 7 bases at J, with 6 bases between. Germline V gene lookup returns CDR1 SGHTA and CDR2 FQGNSA. The CDR3 loop spans 11 amino acids. CDR3 region: CASSFWFGYTF. CDR3 DNA sequence: TGTGCCAGCAGCTTCTGGTTTGGCTACACCTTC.

The chain combines TRBV9 with TRBJ2-7; D may be TRBD1 (5 bases). The CDR3 has 15 residues. V lost 0 bases and J 3 bases, leaving 13 bases between the germline ends. CDR1 and CDR2 (germline): SGDLS, YYNGEE. CDR3 coding DNA: TGTGCCAGCAGCGTAGGGGGAAGGGGTGGCTACGAGCAGTACTTC. Its protein is CASSVGGRGGYEQYF.

The chain carries TRBV5-5 and TRBJ2-7; D not certain. Germline CDR1 reads SGHKS; CDR2 reads YYEKEE (reference sequence). V was pared by 0 bases and J by 2 bases, with 9 bases between. CDR3 length equals 14 residues. CDR3 residues: CASSLAVSTYEQYF. CDR3 sequence (DNA): TGTGCCAGCAGCTTGGCGGTCTCAACCTACGAGCAGTACTTC. Full variable domain (rest looked up from reference TRBV5-5 and TRBJ2-7): DAGVTQSPTHLIKTRGQQVTLRCSPISGHKSVSWYQQVLGQGPQFIFQYYEKEERGRGNFPDRFSARQFPNYSSELNVNALLLGDSALYLCASSLAVSTYEQYFGPGTRLTVT.